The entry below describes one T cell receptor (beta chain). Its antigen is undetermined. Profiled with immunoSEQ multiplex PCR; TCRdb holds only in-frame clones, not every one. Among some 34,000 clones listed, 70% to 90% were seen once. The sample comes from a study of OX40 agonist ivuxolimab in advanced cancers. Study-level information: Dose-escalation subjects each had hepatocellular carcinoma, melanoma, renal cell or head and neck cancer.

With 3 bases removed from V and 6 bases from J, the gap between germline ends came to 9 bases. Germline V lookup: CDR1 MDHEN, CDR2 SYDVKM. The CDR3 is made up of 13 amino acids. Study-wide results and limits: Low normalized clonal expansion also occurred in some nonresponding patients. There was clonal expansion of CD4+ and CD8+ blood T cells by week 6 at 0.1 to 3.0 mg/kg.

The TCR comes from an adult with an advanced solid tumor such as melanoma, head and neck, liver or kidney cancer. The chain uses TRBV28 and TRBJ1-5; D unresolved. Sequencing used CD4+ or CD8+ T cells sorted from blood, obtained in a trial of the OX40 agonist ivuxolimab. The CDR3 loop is CASSFSSGQPQHF. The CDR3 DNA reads TGTGCCAGCAGTTTTTCTTCGGGTCAGCCCCAGCATTTT.